This section outlines one T cell receptor beta chain sequence together with its context. This clone's antigen is unknown. No per-base quality is available; no much larger clone lies one base away. This sample was taken from a study of cytomegalovirus exposure and HLA in healthy donors listed by TCRdb under 2017. About the investigation overall: An earlier analysis of roughly 610 of the donors reported about 280 Gb of sequence data and 100 million to 120 million unique TCR beta sequences obtained from 150 million to 200 million T cells. The study profiled the T cell repertoires of more than 500 subjects by immunosequencing and related them to cytomegalovirus serostatus. Along with the 666-subject first cohort, a separate validation cohort of over 90 different subjects was used. Typing coverage differed by locus: A, B, C, DRB1 and DQB1 were typed in roughly 620-630 donors, DQA1 in 500 to 550, DPA1 in 600 to 610, and DPB1 in 400 to 480. To decide whether each TCR beta V gene segment behaved as functional or pseudogenic, an earlier analysis of approximately 620 of the donors relied on high-throughput TCR beta sequencing. The study aimed to test whether signatures of past pathogen exposure could be identified by cataloging public T cell receptors. The genetic ancestry cluster associated with self-reported Caucasian donors included 81% of the roughly 380 genotyped donors. Around 320 gigabases of sequencing data and approximately 85 million unique TCR sequences were included in an early release covering 550 to 800 HLA-typed donors. The study combined high-throughput TCR immunosequencing, statistical association of individual TCRs with disease status, and machine learning to predict cytomegalovirus infection status. On average, roughly 240,000 unique TCR beta nucleotide sequences were sequenced per donor among more than 350 genotyped donors of the cohort, with roughly 18% of those sequences being non-productive. Genome-wide SNP genotypes for about 60% of the 666 donors were used in a later genetic analysis, which treated that subset as a discovery cohort. Every discovery cohort repertoire had been produced on one sequencing platform. Donor age, sex, ethnicity and CMV serostatus were compiled together with the repertoire data. Class I and class II HLA loci were covered by the typing at four-digit resolution. The later analysis used no new phenotypic data to find candidate immune exposures, relying instead on TCR beta sequences and their occurrence across donors. Roughly 5 DR-DQ haplotypes were treated as single units for association and clustering because of strong linkage in the cohort. A later analysis re-examined previously published TCR beta repertoires from around 670 donors and added high-resolution HLA genotyping to investigate patterns of TCR occurrence.

Library prep was done by the immunoSEQ multiplex PCR assay. The multiplex PCR relied on a mix of 60 forward primers for TCR Vbeta segments and 13 reverse primers for TCR Jbeta segments. Amplification of the CDR3 region of rearranged TCR beta genes was performed with a multiplex PCR assay on genomic DNA. On the Illumina HiSeq System, the amplified TCR beta libraries were sequenced as 87-base-pair reads. From the authors' description of their analysis: A later analysis counted about 82 million unique TCR beta chains across the 550 to 750 repertoires, and 9.5 million to 11 million of these chains were shared by at least two donors. To remove PCR and sequencing errors, raw reads were error-corrected and collapsed into unique sequences using a nearest-neighbor algorithm that merged closely related sequences. To assign V, D and J gene segments, CDR3 sequences were aligned to IMGT reference sequences. For a sequence to be retained, a match of at least six nucleotides was required to both a V gene segment and a J gene segment. A rearrangement was called productive if the CDR3 had no stop codons and remained in frame with V and J, and every other rearrangement was called non-productive. CDR3 was defined according to IMGT convention as the region running from the second conserved V-encoded cysteine to the conserved J-encoded phenylalanine. Sequences without an unambiguous match to a single V gene segment were excluded from the earlier analysis of almost 600 of the donors. In an earlier analysis of about 590 of the donors, a V segment was called functional when productive rearrangements were above 56.7%, and segregating when the standard deviation between donors exceeded 5%. A statistical classification framework was built for diagnosing cytomegalovirus status from the catalog of TCR beta chain sequences. In a later analysis, TCR nucleotide sequences were compared against IMGT/GENE-DB human TR gene sequences so that V and J genes could be assigned. A later analysis assigned CDR3 sequences and most-parsimonious VDJ recombination scenarios with the TCRdist pipeline. In a later analysis, each TCR beta chain was defined by its CDR3 amino acid sequence together with its V-gene family, and reads without a unique V-gene family were excluded. To address suspected cross-contamination and a sequencing artifact, a later analysis removed under 600 highly shared, low-generation-probability nucleotide sequences. In a later analysis, a clonal expansion index for each public chain was calculated from normalized within-repertoire ranks of inferred template counts. In a later analysis, generation probabilities were computed using a VDJ recombination model fitted to out-of-frame rearrangements, and the results were checked against IGoR. In a later analysis, TCR-TCR, TCR-HLA and TCR-CMV co-occurrence was scored with hypergeometric tests, and a repertoire-size bias correction was applied to TCR pairs. A later analysis estimated false discovery rates by permuting HLA or CMV assignments 20 times. In a later analysis, co-occurring TCRs were grouped with DBSCAN, and TCRdist sequence similarity was added when clustering was performed within HLA-allele-positive subsets. Repertoires with fewer than 30,000 or more than 120,000 public chains, plus five repertoires with anomalous nucleotide sharing, were excluded from co-occurrence clustering. This is the immuneACCESS table as TCRdb keeps it, with only in-frame sequences that have V and J called. A part of the clones is gone; compared with another copy, unresolved V genes explain less than half, and the rest is unexplained. V, J and clone size are taken as reported in that table, and D and trimming were inferred from the DNA itself. A total of more than 150,000 clones appear in this sample, roughly 80% of them only once. The ten biggest clones cover approximately 6.3% of the sample.

The cohort comprised some 700 healthy bone marrow donors. All cohort members were sampled while nominally healthy, although unrecorded immune exposures were likely present. The donor was CMV seropositive and belonged to the group of 250 to 300 seropositive cohort members. Each donor provided a peripheral blood sample, and peripheral blood mononuclear cells were used for TCR beta sequencing. Genomic DNA extraction from the blood cell samples was performed with the Qiagen DNeasy Blood Extraction Kit. The CDR3 has 13 amino acids, counting the end cysteine and phenylalanine. The DNA shown is the 39-base CDR3, in frame from base 1. V is shortened by 5 bases, J by 6 bases, and the region joining them spans 13 bases. As encoded in the germline V gene, CDR1 is SGHTA while CDR2 is FQGNSA. Results and caveats for the whole study, not just this receptor: Because counts were too low, about 18 rarely observed V segments, including chromosome 9 orphons, were excluded from the earlier analysis of a few hundred of the donors. A further reported finding was that TCR beta sequences accurately predicted the HLA-A and HLA-B alleles for most subjects in the first cohort. Linkage disequilibrium might explain the correlated functional status among segregating V segments, but an unknown experimental factor could not be excluded. Because HLA typing was unavailable for some donors at each locus, only the typed subset was used in association tests. A later analysis found that most CMV-associated TCR beta chains appeared HLA-restricted, with HLA associations seemingly driven largely by CMV exposure. The authors suggested that the approach could potentially be extended to other disease states and immunological phenotypes. While some public TCRs were present in many individuals, most TCR sequences turned up only very rarely across donors. According to a later genetic analysis, donors in an Asian-associated ancestry cluster had fewer N-insertions in productive TCRs than the approximately 610-donor mean. For the cohort, immune exposure information was limited to CMV serostatus. When HLA alleles, especially DR and DQ, strongly co-occurred, TCR associations were difficult to assign to individual alleles. A cluster of highly shared sequence variants was judged likely to represent a technical artifact of the sequencing pipeline. Only TCR beta chains were sequenced in this cohort, and the absence of alpha or paired-chain data limited detectable features. In vitro tests confirmed that a few of the cytomegalovirus-associated TCR beta chains recognize cytomegalovirus antigens. The 87-base-pair reads could not distinguish some IMGT-functional V segments, including TRBV6-2 and TRBV6-3, so those segments were excluded. A later analysis associated approximately 17,000 TCR beta sequences with specific HLA alleles at a false discovery rate of 0.05. V-gene and J-gene trimming of TCR beta chains was associated with a missense DCLRE1C variant in a later genetic analysis, and the association was replicated in an independent cohort. The study gave a list of some 150 TCR beta chains associated with cytomegalovirus. Presence/absence analyses assumed roughly uniform sequencing depth across donors, an assumption that may not hold. According to a later analysis, TCR association rates differed among HLA loci, with DRB1 alleles showing the most associated TCRs and HLA-C alleles showing the fewest. In an earlier analysis of some 500 of the donors, most TCR beta V segments were observed in productive rearrangements about 90% or about 30% of the time, broadly matching IMGT annotations. The classifier was reported to diagnose cytomegalovirus status with high specificity and sensitivity in both the original cohort and the validation cohort. In a later analysis, several top co-occurrence clusters were reported to appear linked to parvovirus B19, influenza, CMV and Epstein-Barr virus. In a later analysis, HLA-associated TCR beta chains showed more clonal expansion and lower generation probabilities than non-associated chains that were equally common.

The sample was PBMCs. The chain is made from TRBV7-2 and TRBJ1-1; too little of a D gene remains to name it. The TCR comes from a middle-aged man in good health and CMV-seropositive. Here is the DNA: TGTGCCAGCAGCCGGTGGCGGGTGTCTGAAGCTTTCTTT. Its protein product is CASSRWRVSEAFF.